This TCR beta chain was captured in a study of shared clonotypes between healthy human individuals. Study overall: Three plates each covered CD4 naive and memory; CD8 naive two, CD8 memory one. Regarding the study as a whole: Sorted-subset samples were not fully sequenced, rarefaction indicated.

This clone occurred once. Its cognate antigen is unknown. Naive CD8 cells lacked CD45RO, underwent positive selection for CCR7 and left out terminally differentiated effector memory CD45RA+ cells. The donor population consisted of healthy HIV-negative adults with no recent acute infections or vaccinations. Running of the assay took place at deep level. Method: immunoSEQ multiplex PCR; TCRdb's copy keeps in-frame clones and lacks some. This sample has about 2.2 million clones; roughly 93% occur once, and the top ten carry roughly 1.7%. The CDR3 has 16 residues. Germline CDR1 is SGHTA and CDR2 is FQGNSA. Deletions cut 4 bases from V and 2 bases from J, with 17 bases between.

The rearrangement joins TRBV7-2 to TRBJ1-1, with D possibly TRBD1 on 6 matching bases. This TCR derives from a man between 18 and 29 years old in good health. Some clones in this sample may be carry-over from other donors' samples. The sequenced material came from naive CD8+ T cells from PBMCs. The CDR3 DNA sequence: TGTGCCAGCAGCTCCCGAGGGGGAGGGGACAACACTGAAGCTTTCTTT. Amino acid sequence: CASSSRGGGDNTEAFF. The entire variable domain, with the rest obtained from reference TRBV7-2 and TRBJ1-1, is as follows: GAGVSQSPSNKVTEKGKDVELRCDPISGHTALYWYRQSLGQGLEFLIYFQGNSAPDKSGLPSDRFSAERTGGSVSTLTIQRTQQEDSAVYLCASSSRGGGDNTEAFFGQGTRLTVV.